This is a list of T cell receptor beta chains from one sample in a study of beta chain features in type 1 diabetes. Only in-frame clones appear in the TCRdb table, and some are missing; sequencing was by immunoSEQ multiplex PCR. The sample records around 250,000 clones, about 15% being singletons. The sequenced material came from naive CD4+ T cells from blood. These receptors came from a young man with type 1 diabetes. CDR3s include the opening cysteine and the closing phenylalanine or tryptophan. The order of the fields is J gene, V gene, D gene, clone size, CDR3 protein, CDR3 DNA. The D gene is left open where the match is weak. Size values are once, few and many counts, or a class for expanded clones, and some rows have none.

TRBJ2-7 | TRBV4-1 | TRBD2 | - | CASSKLTSGTEQYF | TGCGCCAGCAGCAAGCTTACTAGCGGAACAGAGCAGTACTTC
TRBJ1-1 | TRBV2 | - | - | CASNNGHDTEAFF | TGTGCCAGCAACAATGGCCATGACACTGAAGCTTTCTTT
TRBJ1-1 | TRBV4-1 | TRBD1 | - | CASSQDLGTASNTEAFF | TGCGCCAGCAGCCAAGATCTCGGGACAGCGAGTAACACTGAAGCTTTCTTT
TRBJ1-1 | TRBV2 | - | few | CASSDQIPEAFF | TGTGCCAGCAGTGACCAGATTCCTGAAGCTTTCTTT
TRBJ2-1 | TRBV25-1 | TRBD1 | - | CASSEDRVWGSYNEQFF | TGTGCCAGCAGTGAAGACAGGGTCTGGGGGTCCTACAATGAGCAGTTCTTC
TRBJ1-4 | TRBV2 | TRBD1 | few | CASRIQGLSEKLFF | TGTGCCAGCAGGATACAGGGGCTATCGGAAAAACTGTTTTTT
TRBJ2-3 | TRBV11-3 | TRBD2 | few | CASSLGVAGSTDTQYF | TGTGCCAGCAGCTTAGGGGTAGCGGGGAGCACAGATACGCAGTATTTT
TRBJ1-4 | TRBV5-1 | TRBD1 | - | CASSLGATGGWTNEKLFF | TGCGCCAGCAGCTTGGGGGCGACAGGGGGCTGGACTAATGAAAAACTGTTTTTT
TRBJ2-5 | TRBV5-1 | - | few | CASSQDTSQYEETQYF | TGCGCCAGCAGCCAGGACACCTCTCAGTACGAAGAGACCCAGTACTTC
TRBJ2-6 | TRBV5-1 | - | - | CASSLAADTSGANVLTF | TGCGCCAGCAGCTTGGCCGCAGATACCTCTGGGGCCAACGTCCTGACTTTC
TRBJ2-5 | TRBV2 | - | - | CASSGAGGETQYF | TGTGCCAGCAGTGGTGCCGGAGGGGAGACCCAGTACTTC
TRBJ2-5 | TRBV6-1 | - | few | CASSEQTGGADQYF | TGTGCCAGCAGTGAACAGACTGGGGGGGCGGACCAGTACTTC
TRBJ1-2 | TRBV5-4 | TRBD1 | few | CASRLQGSHGYTF | TGTGCCAGCAGGTTACAGGGGAGTCATGGCTACACCTTC
TRBJ2-7 | TRBV6-5 | TRBD1 | few | CASSVRQGAAQYF | TGTGCCAGCAGCGTACGACAGGGGGCCGCGCAGTACTTC
TRBJ2-3 | TRBV19 | TRBD2 | few | CASRASGKDTQYF | TGTGCCAGTAGGGCTAGCGGGAAAGATACGCAGTATTTT
TRBJ2-2 | TRBV5-1 | - | few | CASSLEGPGELFF | TGCGCCAGCAGCTTGGAGGGGCCCGGGGAGCTGTTTTTT
TRBJ2-7 | TRBV29-1 | TRBD2 | - | CSVGLAGVEQYF | TGCAGCGTTGGACTAGCGGGAGTCGAGCAGTACTTC
TRBJ1-2 | TRBV7-2 | TRBD1 | - | CASSLGTGGNGYTF | TGTGCCAGCAGCTTAGGGACAGGGGGCAATGGCTACACCTTC
TRBJ2-5 | TRBV18 | TRBD1 | few | CASSHPGQGNFETQYF | TGTGCCAGCTCACATCCGGGACAGGGTAATTTTGAGACCCAGTACTTC
TRBJ1-6 | TRBV11-3 | TRBD1 | - | CASSFGGTGGHNSPLHF | TGTGCCAGCAGCTTTGGAGGGACAGGGGGCCATAATTCACCCCTCCACTTT
TRBJ1-1 | TRBV30 | - | - | CAWGGSVATEAFF | TGTGCCTGGGGGGGGTCCGTGGCCACTGAAGCTTTCTTT
TRBJ2-2 | TRBV7-2 | TRBD2 | - | CASSLSVRAGGAGELFF | TGTGCCAGCAGCTTATCAGTTCGAGCGGGGGGGGCCGGGGAGCTGTTTTTT
TRBJ1-3 | TRBV27 | - | - | CASSRGGSGNTIYF | TGTGCCAGCAGCCGGGGAGGGTCTGGAAACACCATATATTTT
TRBJ1-6 | TRBV5-4 | - | - | CASSLDNYSPLHF | TGTGCCAGCAGCTTGGACAATTATTCACCCCTCCACTTT
TRBJ1-6 | TRBV7-9 | TRBD1 | - | CASSLGDRASPLHF | TGTGCCAGCAGCTTGGGGGACAGGGCTTCACCCCTCCACTTT
TRBJ1-2 | TRBV5-1 | - | - | CASSDSVYGYTF | TGCGCCAGCAGCGACAGCGTCTATGGCTACACCTTC
TRBJ2-6 | TRBV5-1 | - | few | CASSLGGISGANVLTF | TGCGCCAGCAGCTTGGGAGGGATCTCTGGGGCCAACGTCCTGACTTTC
TRBJ1-1 | TRBV2 | - | few | CASSESGQAFF | TGTGCCAGCAGCGAATCTGGCCAGGCTTTCTTT
TRBJ2-5 | TRBV5-1 | - | - | CASSLFRGQETQYF | TGCGCCAGCAGCTTGTTCCGGGGACAAGAGACCCAGTACTTC
TRBJ1-2 | TRBV7-9 | - | - | CASSLETENYGYTF | TGTGCCAGCAGCTTAGAAACGGAGAACTATGGCTACACCTTC
TRBJ2-2 | TRBV7-9 | - | few | CASSLEGEPGELFF | TGTGCCAGCAGCCTTGAGGGAGAACCCGGGGAGCTGTTTTTT
TRBJ2-1 | TRBV10-3 | TRBD1 | few | CAVYGQGNEQFF | TGTGCCGTCTACGGACAGGGCAATGAGCAGTTCTTC
TRBJ2-4 | TRBV4-1 | TRBD2 | few | CASSQDWGGLAKNIQYF | TGCGCCAGCAGCCAAGATTGGGGGGGTTTAGCCAAAAACATTCAGTACTTC
TRBJ2-7 | TRBV29-1 | - | - | CSVAMGTGPYEQYF | TGCAGCGTCGCCATGGGAACAGGCCCCTACGAGCAGTACTTC
TRBJ1-2 | TRBV6-6 | - | few | CATRLANYGYTF | TGTGCCACGCGATTGGCTAACTATGGCTACACCTTC
TRBJ2-3 | TRBV4-1 | - | few | CASSQDQYGGTDTQYF | TGCGCCAGCAGCCAAGATCAATACGGGGGCACAGATACGCAGTATTTT
TRBJ1-2 | TRBV30 | TRBD1 | - | CAWSTGVGYGYTF | TGTGCCTGGAGTACAGGGGTGGGCTATGGCTACACCTTC
TRBJ2-4 | TRBV11-2 | - | - | CASSSLRGEAKNIQYF | TGTGCCAGCAGCTCCCTTCGGGGTGAAGCCAAAAACATTCAGTACTTC
TRBJ2-1 | TRBV5-1 | TRBD2 | - | CASSFWTSNNNEQFF | TGCGCCAGCAGCTTTTGGACTAGTAACAACAATGAGCAGTTCTTC
TRBJ2-1 | TRBV30 | TRBD1 | - | CAWSVLWGQINEQFF | TGTGCCTGGAGTGTACTGTGGGGACAGATTAATGAGCAGTTCTTC
TRBJ1-6 | TRBV18 | TRBD1 | few | CASSPGQIYNSPLHF | TGTGCCAGCTCACCGGGACAGATCTATAATTCACCCCTCCACTTT
TRBJ2-5 | TRBV30 | - | few | CAWSGEETQYF | TGTGCCTGGAGCGGGGAGGAGACCCAGTACTTC
TRBJ2-7 | TRBV14 | - | few | CASSPSASYEQYF | TGTGCCAGCAGTCCTAGCGCAAGCTACGAGCAGTACTTC
TRBJ1-1 | TRBV19 | - | - | CASSVRLGGTEAFF | TGTGCCAGTAGTGTCCGATTGGGAGGGACTGAAGCTTTCTTT
TRBJ2-7 | TRBV5-4 | - | few | CASSLGASPYEQYF | TGTGCCAGCAGCTTGGGGGCCTCCCCCTACGAGCAGTACTTC